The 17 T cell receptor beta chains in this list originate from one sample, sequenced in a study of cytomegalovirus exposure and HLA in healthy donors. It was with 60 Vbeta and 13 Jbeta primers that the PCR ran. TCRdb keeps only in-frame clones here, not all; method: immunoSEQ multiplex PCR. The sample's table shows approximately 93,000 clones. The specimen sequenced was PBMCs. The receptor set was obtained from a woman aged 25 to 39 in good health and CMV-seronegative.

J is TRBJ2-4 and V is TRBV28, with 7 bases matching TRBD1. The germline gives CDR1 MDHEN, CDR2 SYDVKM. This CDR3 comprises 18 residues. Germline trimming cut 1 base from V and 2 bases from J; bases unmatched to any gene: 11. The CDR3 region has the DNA TGTGCCAGCAGTTTATTATGGACAGGTGGGGGACCCAAAAACATTCAGTACTTC. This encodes CASSLLWTGGGPKNIQYF.

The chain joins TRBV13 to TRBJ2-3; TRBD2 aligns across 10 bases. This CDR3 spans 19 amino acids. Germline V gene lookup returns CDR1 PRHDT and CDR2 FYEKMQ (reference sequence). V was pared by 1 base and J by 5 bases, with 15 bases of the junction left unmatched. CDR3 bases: TGTGCCAGCAGCTTAGATGATCCGGGTAGCGGGAGGTCGGGAGATACGCAGTATTTT. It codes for CASSLDDPGSGRSGDTQYF.

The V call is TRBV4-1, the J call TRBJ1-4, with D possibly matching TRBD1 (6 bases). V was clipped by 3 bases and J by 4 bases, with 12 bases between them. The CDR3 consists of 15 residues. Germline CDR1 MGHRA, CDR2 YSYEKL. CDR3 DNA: TGCGCCAGCAGCCAGACGACAGGACTTAATGAAAAACTGTTTTTT. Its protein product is CASSQTTGLNEKLFF.

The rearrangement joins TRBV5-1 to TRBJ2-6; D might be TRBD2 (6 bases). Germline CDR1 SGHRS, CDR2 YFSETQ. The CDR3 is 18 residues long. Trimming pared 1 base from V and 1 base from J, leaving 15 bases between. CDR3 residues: CASSLLRGGISGANVLTF. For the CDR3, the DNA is TGCGCCAGCAGCTTGTTGCGGGGAGGAATATCTGGGGCCAACGTCCTGACTTTC.

In DNA, the CDR3 is TGTGCCAGCAGTTTCGACAGGGAGCAGCCCCAGCATTTT. Encoded protein: CASSFDREQPQHF. The chain employs TRBV27 and TRBJ1-5, with TRBD1 matching over 7 bases. The length of the CDR3 is 13 residues. V shed 3 bases, J shed 7 bases, and the junction held 3 bases outside the gene matches. Germline loops: CDR1 MNHEY, CDR2 SMNVEV (reference sequence).

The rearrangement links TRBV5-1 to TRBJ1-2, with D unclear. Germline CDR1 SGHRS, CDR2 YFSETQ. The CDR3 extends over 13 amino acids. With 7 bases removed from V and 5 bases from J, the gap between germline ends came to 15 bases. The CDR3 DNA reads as TGCGCCAGCTATGGCGGATCCTGGTATGGCTACACCTTC. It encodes CASYGGSWYGYTF.

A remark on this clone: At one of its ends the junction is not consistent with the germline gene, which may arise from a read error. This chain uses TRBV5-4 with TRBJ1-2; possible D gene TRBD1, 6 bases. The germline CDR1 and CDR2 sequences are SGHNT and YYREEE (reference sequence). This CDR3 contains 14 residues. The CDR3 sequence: CASSFKGDNYGCTF. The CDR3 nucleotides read TGTGCCAGCAGCTTTAAGGGGGACAATTATGGCTGCACCTTC.

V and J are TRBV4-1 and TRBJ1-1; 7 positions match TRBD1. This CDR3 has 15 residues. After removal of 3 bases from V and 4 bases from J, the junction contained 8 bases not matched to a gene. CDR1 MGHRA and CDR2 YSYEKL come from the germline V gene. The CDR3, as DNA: TGCGCCAGCAGCCACCTACAGGGGAGCGTCACTGAAGCTTTCTTT. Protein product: CASSHLQGSVTEAFF.

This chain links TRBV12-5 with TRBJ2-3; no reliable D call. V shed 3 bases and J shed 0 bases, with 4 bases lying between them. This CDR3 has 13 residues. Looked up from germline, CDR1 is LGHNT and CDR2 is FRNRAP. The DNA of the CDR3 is TGTGCTAGTGGTTTTGAGAGCACAGATACGCAGTATTTT. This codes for CASGFESTDTQYF.

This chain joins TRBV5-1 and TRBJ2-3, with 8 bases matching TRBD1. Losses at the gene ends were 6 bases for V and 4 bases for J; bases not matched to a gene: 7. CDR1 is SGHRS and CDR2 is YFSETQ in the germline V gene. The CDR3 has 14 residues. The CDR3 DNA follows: TGCGCCAGCACCATGACAGGGGTCCCAGATACGCAGTATTTT. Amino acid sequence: CASTMTGVPDTQYF.

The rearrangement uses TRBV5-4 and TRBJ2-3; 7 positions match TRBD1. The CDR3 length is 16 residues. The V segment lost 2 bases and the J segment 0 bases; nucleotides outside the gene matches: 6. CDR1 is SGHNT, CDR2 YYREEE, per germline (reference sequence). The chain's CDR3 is CASSFPRDSSTDTQYF. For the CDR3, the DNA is TGTGCCAGCAGCTTCCCCCGGGACAGCAGCACAGATACGCAGTATTTT.

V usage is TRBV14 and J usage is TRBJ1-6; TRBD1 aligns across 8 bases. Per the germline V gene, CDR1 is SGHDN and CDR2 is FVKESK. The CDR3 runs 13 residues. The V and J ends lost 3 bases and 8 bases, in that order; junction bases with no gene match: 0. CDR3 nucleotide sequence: TGTGCCAGCAGCCAGACAGGGGATTCACCCCTCCACTTT. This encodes CASSQTGDSPLHF.

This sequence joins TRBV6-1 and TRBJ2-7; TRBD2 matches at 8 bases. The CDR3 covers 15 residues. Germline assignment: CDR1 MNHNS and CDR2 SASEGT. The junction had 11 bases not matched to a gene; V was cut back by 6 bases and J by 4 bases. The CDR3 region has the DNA TGTGCCAGCAGCTCTGTTAGCGGGGTCGGGTACGAGCAGTACTTC. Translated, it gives CASSSVSGVGYEQYF.

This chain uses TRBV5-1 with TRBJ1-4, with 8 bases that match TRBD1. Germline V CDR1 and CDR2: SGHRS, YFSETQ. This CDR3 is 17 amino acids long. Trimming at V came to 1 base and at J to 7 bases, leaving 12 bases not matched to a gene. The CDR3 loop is CASSLRGDRGRGEKLFF. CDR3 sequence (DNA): TGCGCCAGCAGCTTGAGGGGCGACAGGGGACGCGGTGAAAAACTGTTTTTT.

The CDR3 DNA follows: TGTGCCAGTAGTCTACAGGGTGGGGACCAGCCCCAGCATTTT. It specifies CASSLQGGDQPQHF. V is TRBV19 and J is TRBJ1-5; possible D gene TRBD1, 6 bases. CDR3 size: 14 residues. V was cut by 5 bases and J by 7 bases, with 15 bases left in between. Germline V lookup: CDR1 LNHDA, CDR2 SQIVND (reference sequence).

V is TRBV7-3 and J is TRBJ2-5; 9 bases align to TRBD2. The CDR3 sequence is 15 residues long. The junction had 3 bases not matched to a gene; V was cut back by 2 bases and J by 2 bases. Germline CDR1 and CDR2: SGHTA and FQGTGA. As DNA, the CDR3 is TGTGCCAGCAGCTTAGTAGCGGGGGAGCAAGAGACCCAGTACTTC. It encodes CASSLVAGEQETQYF.

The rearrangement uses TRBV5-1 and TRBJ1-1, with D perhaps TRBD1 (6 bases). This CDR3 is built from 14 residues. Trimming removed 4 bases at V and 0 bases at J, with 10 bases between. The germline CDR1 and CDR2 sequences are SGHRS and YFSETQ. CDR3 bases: TGCGCCAGCAGCCCGGGGGGCCTGAACACTGAAGCTTTCTTT. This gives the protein CASSPGGLNTEAFF. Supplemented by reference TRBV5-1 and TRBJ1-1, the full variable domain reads KAGVTQTPRYLIKTRGQQVTLSCSPISGHRSVSWYQQTPGQGLQFLFEYFSETQRNKGNFPGRFSGRQFSNSRSEMNVSTLELGDSALYLCASSPGGLNTEAFFGQGTRLTVV.